The rows below give T cell receptor beta chains drawn from one sample of a study of regulatory T cells in long-lasting Graves disease. MiXCR, applied by TCRdb to the multiplex PCR reads, yields one record per CDR3 protein. This sample has 300,000 to 400,000 distinct CDR3 sequences, with about 20% found just once. The sample was peripheral blood mononuclear cells (PBMCs), taken at new diagnosis, from a patient treated with antithyroid drugs. The receptors were sampled from a female donor with Graves disease. Both conserved end residues are part of each CDR3. Each record gives: V gene, clone size, D gene, J gene, CDR3 protein, CDR3 DNA. D genes are given only for firm matches. Where a row states a size, it is once, few, many or the class of an expanded clone; other rows omit it.

TRBV12-3/TRBV12-4	NA	TRBD1	TRBJ1-6	CASSSGTGDNSPLHF	TGTGCCAGCAGTTCGGGGACAGGGGATAATTCACCCCTCCACTTT
TRBV3-1	many	TRBD2	TRBJ2-7	CASSQDNRLAGYEQYF	TGTGCCAGCAGCCAAGATAACAGGCTAGCGGGTTACGAGCAGTACTTC
TRBV19	many	TRBD2	TRBJ2-1	CASSAPLAGPSYNEQFF	TGTGCCAGTAGTGCGCCCCTAGCGGGCCCCTCCTACAATGAGCAGTTCTTC
TRBV18	many	TRBD2	TRBJ2-7	CASSPEGGTSGTIF	TGTGCCAGCTCACCAGAGGGGGGGACTAGCGGGACGATCTTC
TRBV6-1	NA	NA	TRBJ1-1	CASRSQGGTTEAFF	TGTGCCAGCAGATCACAAGGGGGGACCACTGAAGCTTTCTTT
TRBV28	many	TRBD2	TRBJ2-1	CASSFGRSYNEQFF	TGTGCCAGCAGTTTCGGGAGGAGCTACAATGAGCAGTTCTTC
TRBV20-1	many	NA	TRBJ2-2	CSARDGGRAPNTGELFF	TGCAGTGCTAGAGATGGGGGCAGGGCCCCGAACACCGGGGAGCTGTTTTTT
TRBV7-2	NA	TRBD2	TRBJ2-3	CASSLGSAGGGNTQYF	TGTGCCAGCAGCTTAGGGTCGGCGGGAGGAGGGAATACGCAGTATTTT
TRBV7-3	few	TRBD2	TRBJ2-3	CASSLAGRGGRDTQYF	TGTGCCAGCAGCCTTGCCGGGAGGGGAGGCAGGGATACGCAGTATTTT
TRBV28	NA	TRBD1	TRBJ1-1	CAGSFGGTALGAEAFF	TGTGCCGGCAGTTTCGGTGGGACAGCCCTTGGGGCTGAAGCTTTCTTT